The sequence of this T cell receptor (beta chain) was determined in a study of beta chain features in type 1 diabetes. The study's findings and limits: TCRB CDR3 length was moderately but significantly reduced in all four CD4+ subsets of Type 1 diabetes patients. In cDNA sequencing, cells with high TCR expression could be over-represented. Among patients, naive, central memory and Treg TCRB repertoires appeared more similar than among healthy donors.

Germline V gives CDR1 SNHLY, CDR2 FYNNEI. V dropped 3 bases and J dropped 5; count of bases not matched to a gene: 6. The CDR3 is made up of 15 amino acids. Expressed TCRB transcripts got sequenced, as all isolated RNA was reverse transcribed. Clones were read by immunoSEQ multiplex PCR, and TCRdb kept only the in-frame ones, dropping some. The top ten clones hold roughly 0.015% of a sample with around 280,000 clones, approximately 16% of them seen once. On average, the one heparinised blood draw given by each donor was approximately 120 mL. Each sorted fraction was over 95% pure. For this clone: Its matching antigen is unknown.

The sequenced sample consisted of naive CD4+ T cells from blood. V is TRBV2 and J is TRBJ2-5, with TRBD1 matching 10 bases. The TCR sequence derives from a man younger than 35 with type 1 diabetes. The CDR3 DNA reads TGTGCCAGCAGTGACTGGGGACAGGGGTCCGAGACCCAGTACTTC. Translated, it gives CASSDWGQGSETQYF.